This passage covers 5 T cell receptor beta chains from one sample sequenced in a study of T cell repertoires and HLA-DP antigens. Some clones are missing from TCRdb's copy, which holds only in-frame ones; the method was immunoSEQ multiplex PCR. The table has over 100,000 clones, about 91% seen once. These receptors' antigens are unknown. The sample consisted of CD4+ T cells from PBMCs. The receptor source for this set is a woman under 30 in good health and CMV-seronegative.

This chain connects TRBV28 to TRBJ1-6; D possibly corresponds to TRBD1 (5 bases). The CDR3 length is 15 residues. V shed 6 bases and J shed 0 bases, with 9 bases lying between them. The germline CDR1 and CDR2 sequences are MDHEN and SYDVKM. The CDR3 spells CASRDDSSYNSPLHF. The CDR3 nucleotides read TGTGCCAGCAGAGACGACAGCTCCTATAATTCACCCCTCCACTTT.

The chain has TRBV6-6 and TRBJ2-6; TRBD2 matches at 8 bases. CDR1 and CDR2 (germline): MNHNY, SVGAGI (reference sequence). This CDR3 spans 16 amino acids. The J segment lost 0 bases and the V segment lost 6 bases, leaving 4 bases of the junction unmatched. This chain's CDR3 is CASRAGALSGANVLTF. CDR3 bases: TGTGCCAGCAGAGCGGGAGCACTCTCTGGGGCCAACGTCCTGACTTTC.

The J gene is TRBJ1-1, the V gene TRBV12-5; D not certain. V was pared by 3 bases and J by 5 bases, with 13 bases between. Germline CDR1 reads LGHNT; CDR2 reads FRNRAP. The CDR3 is 14 residues long. The CDR3 bases are TGTGCTAGTGGTTTAAATTTCCCTTCGACTGAAGCTTTCTTT. Residues: CASGLNFPSTEAFF. Filled out from reference TRBV12-5 and TRBJ1-1, the complete variable domain reads DARVTQTPRHKVTEMGQEVTMRCQPILGHNTVFWYRQTMMQGLELLAYFRNRAPLDDSGMPKDRFSAEMPDATLATLKIQPSEPRDSAVYFCASGLNFPSTEAFFGQGTRLTVV.

The J gene is TRBJ2-1, the V gene TRBV5-4, with 10 positions matching TRBD2. The CDR3 is made up of 15 amino acids. Germline V gene data show CDR1 as SGHNT and CDR2 as YYREEE (reference sequence). Trimming at V came to 4 bases and at J to 5 bases, leaving 6 bases not matched to a gene. CDR3 nucleotide sequence: TGTGCCAGCAGCGGCCGGACTAGCGGAAACAATGAGCAGTTCTTC. It specifies CASSGRTSGNNEQFF.

The chain links TRBV20-1 to TRBJ2-1; D call uncertain. The CDR3 totals 11 residues. Trimming shortened V by 5 bases and J by 3 bases, and 5 bases separated the two germline ends. Germline V CDR1 and CDR2: DFQATT, SNEGSKA (reference sequence). CDR3 protein: CSASRYNEQFF. In nucleotides, the CDR3 is TGCAGTGCTTCACGCTACAATGAGCAGTTCTTC.